This T cell receptor (beta chain) was recorded in a study of neurological immune-mediated disorders. Germline V CDR1 and CDR2: LGHNA, YSLEER. The CDR3 has 16 residues. J was trimmed by 0 bases and V by 4 bases; bases with no gene match: 6. This clonotype was detected many times. TCRdb processed the 5' RACE reads anew with MiXCR; each CDR3 protein has one entry. The repertoire holds fewer than 30,000 distinct CDR3 sequences, with roughly 21% as singletons. The TCR was taken from a woman aged 55-69 years in good health. The sample taken for sequencing was PBMCs. The chain has TRBV4-3 and TRBJ2-3, with 8 bases aligning to TRBD2. CDR3 nucleotide sequence: TGCGCCAGCAGCCTCGGGACTAGTGGCAGCACAGATACGCAGTATTTT. Translating gives CASSLGTSGSTDTQYF.